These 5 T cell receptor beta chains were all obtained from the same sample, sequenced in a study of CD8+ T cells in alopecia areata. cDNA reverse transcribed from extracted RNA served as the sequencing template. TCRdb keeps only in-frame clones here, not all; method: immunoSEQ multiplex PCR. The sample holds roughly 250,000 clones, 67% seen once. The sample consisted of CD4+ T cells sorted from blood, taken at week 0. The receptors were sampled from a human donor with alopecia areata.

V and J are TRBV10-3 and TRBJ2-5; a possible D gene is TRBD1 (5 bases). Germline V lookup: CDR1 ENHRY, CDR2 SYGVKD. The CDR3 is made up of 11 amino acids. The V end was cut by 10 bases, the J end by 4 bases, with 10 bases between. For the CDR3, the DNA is TGTGCCAGCAGGGTATTAGAGACCCAGTACTTC. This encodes CASRVLETQYF.

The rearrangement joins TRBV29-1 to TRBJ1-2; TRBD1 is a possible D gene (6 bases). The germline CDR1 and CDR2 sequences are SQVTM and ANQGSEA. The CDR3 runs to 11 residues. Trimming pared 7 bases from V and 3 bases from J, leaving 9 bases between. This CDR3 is CSGGGDYGYTF. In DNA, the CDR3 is TGCAGCGGAGGGGGTGACTATGGCTACACCTTC.

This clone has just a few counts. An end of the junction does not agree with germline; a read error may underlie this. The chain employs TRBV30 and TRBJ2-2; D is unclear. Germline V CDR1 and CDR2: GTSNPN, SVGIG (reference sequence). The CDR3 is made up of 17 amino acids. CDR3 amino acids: CAWTAGHLSSKTGELFF. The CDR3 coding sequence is TGTGCCTGGACCGCTGGCCACCTAAGCTCGAAAACCGGGGAGCTGTTTTTT.

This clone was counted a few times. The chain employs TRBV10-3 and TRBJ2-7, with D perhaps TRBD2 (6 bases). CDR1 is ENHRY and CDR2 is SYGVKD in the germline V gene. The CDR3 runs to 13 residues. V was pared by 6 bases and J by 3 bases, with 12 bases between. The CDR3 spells CAIRRDSGYEQYF. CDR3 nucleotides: TGTGCCATCAGGAGGGACTCCGGCTACGAGCAGTACTTC.

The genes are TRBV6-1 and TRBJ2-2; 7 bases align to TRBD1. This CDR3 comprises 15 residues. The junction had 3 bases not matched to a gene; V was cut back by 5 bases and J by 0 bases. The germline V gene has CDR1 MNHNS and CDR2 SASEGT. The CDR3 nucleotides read TGTGCCAGCAGTCCCGGGACAGCGAACACCGGGGAGCTGTTTTTT. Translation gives CASSPGTANTGELFF.